Below are 3 T cell receptor beta chains sequenced from a single sample in a study of blood T cell repertoires in COVID-19 (TCRdb year 2020). Library preparation used the immunoSEQ multiplex PCR assay. The immuneACCESS repertoire file appears here via TCRdb, limited to in-frame rearrangements. These files lack a portion of the clones; in checked studies, under half of the deficit traces to unresolved V genes, and the cause of the others is not known. Recorded for this sample are under 200,000 clones; roughly nine tenths of them occurred a single time. The leading ten clones occupy approximately 8.1% of the sample. Sequencing was done on a sample of PBMCs or T cells enriched from blood (not recorded which). The receptors come from a woman aged 18-29 years who had recovered from COVID-19.

The V call is TRBV10-2, the J call TRBJ2-7, with D possibly being TRBD2 (6 bases). Looked up from germline, CDR1 is WSHSY and CDR2 is SAAADI. With 8 bases removed from V and 5 bases from J, the gap between germline ends came to 16 bases. The CDR3 extends over 13 amino acids. The CDR3 loop reads CASVQGGGNEQYF. In DNA form, the CDR3 reads TGCGCCAGCGTGCAGGGAGGAGGAAACGAGCAGTACTTC.

V is TRBV5-8 and J is TRBJ1-2, with D hard to call. The CDR3 runs to 13 residues. CDR1 and CDR2 from the germline V gene are SGHTS and YDEGEE. Deletions cut 1 base from V and 8 bases from J, with 12 bases between. The CDR3: CASSLFMEGGYTF. For the CDR3, the DNA is TGTGCCAGCAGCTTGTTTATGGAGGGAGGCTACACCTTC.

V is TRBV2 and J is TRBJ2-7; 8 bases are shared with TRBD1. The V gene's germline CDR1 is SNHLY and CDR2 FYNNEI. Germline trimming cut 7 bases from V and 6 bases from J; bases unmatched to any gene: 11. The CDR3 length is 14 residues. This chain's CDR3 is CASKPGQGSSEQYF. The DNA of the CDR3 is TGTGCCAGCAAACCCGGACAGGGCAGTAGCGAGCAGTACTTC.